The rows below give T cell receptor beta chains drawn from one sample of a study of blood T cell repertoires in COVID-19. Using immunoSEQ multiplex PCR, the repertoire was profiled, and TCRdb retains in-frame clones only, with some absent. The table lists about 300,000 clones, approximately 89% of them singletons. The sample taken for sequencing was peripheral blood. The origin of the receptors is a woman aged 25-40 years with COVID-19, enrolled during active disease. Both conserved end residues are part of each CDR3. The D gene is left open where the match is weak. Where a row states a size, it is once, few, many or the class of an expanded clone; other rows omit it.

d_call j_call v_call clone_size cdr3_length cdr3_nt cdr3_aa
- TRBJ1-2 TRBV2 once 15 TGTGCCAGCAGTGATGTGGGCCTAACTAACTATGGCTACACCTTC CASSDVGLTNYGYTF
- TRBJ1-5 TRBV28 - 15 TGTGCCAGCAGTTTAGTTCCGGGTACCAATCAGCCCCAGCATTTT CASSLVPGTNQPQHF
TRBD2 TRBJ2-3 TRBV6-2/TRBV6-3 - 17 TGTGCCAGCAGTTACGGGGGACTAGCGGGGTCCCGGGATACGCAGTATTTT CASSYGGLAGSRDTQYF
- TRBJ1-2 TRBV7-9 few 14 TGTGCCAGCAGCTTAGATGAGAGAGTTCATGGCTACACCTTC CASSLDERVHGYTF
- TRBJ2-2 TRBV4-3 - 17 TGCGCCAGCAGCCCCAAAGCTTATGTCTTGAACACCGGGGAGCTGTTTTTT CASSPKAYVLNTGELFF
- TRBJ1-4 TRBV18 once 15 TGTGCCAGCTCACCACAGGGGGCAACTAATGAAAAACTGTTTTTT CASSPQGATNEKLFF
- TRBJ2-1 TRBV7-3 - 15 TGTGCCAGCAGCTTAGGGCAGGGGACAAACAATGAGCAGTTCTTC CASSLGQGTNNEQFF
- TRBJ1-1 TRBV29-1 once 11 TGCAGCGCTCGAGGGAACACTGAAGCTTTCTTT CSARGNTEAFF
- TRBJ1-3 TRBV30 - 13 TGTGCCTGGAGTGGGGGAGCTGGAAACACCATATATTTT CAWSGGAGNTIYF
- TRBJ1-5 TRBV15 - 13 TGTGCCACCAGCAGAGTCAGGGATCAGCCCCAGCATTTT CATSRVRDQPQHF
- TRBJ2-3 TRBV5-1 - 14 TGCGCCAGCAGCTTGGATTCTAGCACAGATACGCAGTATTTT CASSLDSSTDTQYF
TRBD1 TRBJ1-6 TRBV6-5 - 14 TGTGCCAGCAGTTACTCAGGGGGCGATTCACCCCTCCACTTT CASSYSGGDSPLHF
TRBD1 TRBJ1-2 TRBV7-2 - 16 TGTGCCAGCAGCTTAGCCCCCCCTGCAGGGGGCTATGGCTACACCTTC CASSLAPPAGGYGYTF
- TRBJ2-1 TRBV5-1 - 13 TGCGCCAGCACCGAGGGGGGGATCAATGAGCAGTTCTTC CASTEGGINEQFF
TRBD1 TRBJ2-3 TRBV28 - 15 TGTGCCAGCAGCGGCTCAGGGGGCAGGTCAGATACGCAGTATTTT CASSGSGGRSDTQYF
- TRBJ1-2 TRBV27 once 13 TGTGCCAGCAGGATAGGGGGTGCCTATGGCTACACCTTC CASRIGGAYGYTF
- TRBJ1-2 TRBV9 - 14 TGTGCCAGCAGCGTAAGCGGAACTAACTATGGCTACACCTTC CASSVSGTNYGYTF
- TRBJ1-2 TRBV24-1 - 13 TGTGCCACCAGTGAGGACAGTCACTATGGCTACACCTTC CATSEDSHYGYTF
- TRBJ2-7 TRBV27 - 14 TGTGCCAGCTCCTTTGGGGGGGCATCCTACGAGCAGTACTTC CASSFGGASYEQYF
- TRBJ1-1 TRBV9 - 11 TGTGCCAGACAGACCTCTGTTGAAGCTTTCTTT CARQTSVEAFF
TRBD1 TRBJ1-1 TRBV28 - 12 TGTGCCAGCTTCGACAGGGGGACTGAAGCTTTCTTT CASFDRGTEAFF
- TRBJ1-4 TRBV2 - 16 TGTGCCAGCAGTGCTTGGGCAGGGGTTAAGGGGGAAAAACTGTTTTTT CASSAWAGVKGEKLFF
- TRBJ1-2 TRBV7-2 - 15 TGTGCCAGCAGCTTAGGGGACTCGATGGGCTATGGCTACACCTTC CASSLGDSMGYGYTF
TRBD2 TRBJ2-1 TRBV7-2 - 15 TGTGCCAGCAGCTTAGAACGTCGGACTAGCAATGAGCAGTTCTTC CASSLERRTSNEQFF
- TRBJ2-7 TRBV4-2 - 14 TGTGCCAGCAGCCAAGGCAGTGTTCCAGACGAGCAGTACTTC CASSQGSVPDEQYF
- TRBJ2-5 TRBV13 - 13 TGTGCCAGCAGCTTAGACGGTGGAGAGACCCAGTACTTC CASSLDGGETQYF
TRBD1 TRBJ1-2 TRBV5-6 - 17 TGTGCCAGCAGCCCCAGGGGGGCGGGGCCCCTCACCGATGGCTACACCTTC CASSPRGAGPLTDGYTF
- TRBJ2-2 TRBV7-8 - 15 TGTGCCAGCAGCTCCCCGGGACACAACACCGGGGAGCTGTTTTTT CASSSPGHNTGELFF
- TRBJ2-1 TRBV5-1 - 16 TGCGCCAGCAGCTTGGGTCCACGACTAGTCTCGAATGAGCAGTTCTTC CASSLGPRLVSNEQFF
- TRBJ1-2 TRBV28 - 12 TGTGCCAGCAGTTTGCCCGGCTATGGCTACACCTTC CASSLPGYGYTF
TRBD2 TRBJ2-2 TRBV3-1/TRBV3-2 - 16 TGTGCCAGCAGCCCCACGGGACTAGGGAACACCGGGGAGCTGTTTTTT CASSPTGLGNTGELFF
- TRBJ2-5 TRBV4-3 - 15 TGCGCCAGCAGCCAAGATCGTGGCAGGGCAGAGACCCAGTACTTC CASSQDRGRAETQYF
TRBD1 TRBJ1-2 TRBV28 once 14 TGTGCCAGCAGTTTGGGGACAGGGTCTTATGGCTACACCTTC CASSLGTGSYGYTF
TRBD1 TRBJ1-1 TRBV27 - 13 TGTGCCAGCAGTTTATCCTCTCAGGGGGAGGCTTTCTTT CASSLSSQGEAFF
- TRBJ2-2 TRBV15 - 14 TGTGCCACCAGCAGAGCAGGGTATGGCGGGGAGCTGTTTTTT CATSRAGYGGELFF
TRBD1 TRBJ1-2 TRBV12-5 - 14 TGTGCTAGTGGATTCGCGACAGGGATCTATGGCTACACCTTC CASGFATGIYGYTF
TRBD1 TRBJ1-6 TRBV10-2 - 14 TGCGCCAGCAGTGGACAGGGCGGCCGCTCACCCCTCCACTTT CASSGQGGRSPLHF
TRBD1 TRBJ2-2 TRBV7-9 - 16 TGTGCCAGCAGCCCTCCCGGGACAGTATCCACCGGGGAGCTGTTTTTT CASSPPGTVSTGELFF
- TRBJ1-1 TRBV29-1 - 12 TGCAGCGTTTCGGAGGGAAGGACTGAAGCTTTCTTT CSVSEGRTEAFF
TRBD2 TRBJ2-2 TRBV7-8 - 17 TGTGCCAGCAGCCCGCCGGGACTAGCGGGGGGGACCGGGGAGCTGTTTTTT CASSPPGLAGGTGELFF
- TRBJ2-2 TRBV25-1 - 16 TGTGCCAGCAGCAGGCACGGGGGTTTAGGAACCGGGGAGCTGTTTTTT CASSRHGGLGTGELFF
- TRBJ2-1 TRBV7-8 - 13 TGTGCCAGCAGCTTAGAACGGTACAATGAGCAGTTCTTC CASSLERYNEQFF
TRBD1 TRBJ1-4 TRBV6-2/TRBV6-3 - 16 TGTGCCAGCAGTCGGACAGGCGGCAACACTAATGAAAAACTGTTTTTT CASSRTGGNTNEKLFF
TRBD1 TRBJ1-2 TRBV5-1 - 15 TGCGCCAGCAGGAAGGAGGACAGGGGGCACTTGGGCTACACCTTC CASRKEDRGHLGYTF
TRBD1 TRBJ1-4 TRBV5-1 once 14 TGCGCCAGCAGTCGAGGACAGGGTAACGAAAAACTGTTTTTT CASSRGQGNEKLFF
TRBD1 TRBJ1-4 TRBV5-4 - 15 TGTGCCAGCAGCAGGGGGACAGGGTATAATGAAAAACTGTTTTTT CASSRGTGYNEKLFF
- TRBJ1-2 TRBV5-4 few 14 TGTGCCAGCAGCAAACAGCAGGGGTTGCATGGCTACACCTTC CASSKQQGLHGYTF
- TRBJ1-1 TRBV3-1/TRBV3-2 - 13 TGTGCCAGCAGCCAAGTTAGGAGCACTGAAGCTTTCTTT CASSQVRSTEAFF
- TRBJ2-2 TRBV5-1 - 16 TGCGCCAGCAGCGAGACGACAGTGACGAACACCGGGGAGCTGTTTTTT CASSETTVTNTGELFF
- TRBJ1-2 TRBV2 - 14 TGTGCCAGCAGTGAGGACGTTAGGGGAAGAGGCTACACCTTC CASSEDVRGRGYTF
- TRBJ1-3 TRBV7-9 - 16 TGTGCCAGCAGCTTAGCTCCAGGGGCAGACGGAAACACCATATATTTT CASSLAPGADGNTIYF
- TRBJ1-2 TRBV10-3 - 13 TGTGCCATCAGTGAGGCAGAAGACTATGGCTACACCTTC CAISEAEDYGYTF
TRBD1 TRBJ1-2 TRBV5-6 - 14 TGTGCCAGCAGCTCGTCCTACAGGGGATATGGCTACACCTTC CASSSSYRGYGYTF